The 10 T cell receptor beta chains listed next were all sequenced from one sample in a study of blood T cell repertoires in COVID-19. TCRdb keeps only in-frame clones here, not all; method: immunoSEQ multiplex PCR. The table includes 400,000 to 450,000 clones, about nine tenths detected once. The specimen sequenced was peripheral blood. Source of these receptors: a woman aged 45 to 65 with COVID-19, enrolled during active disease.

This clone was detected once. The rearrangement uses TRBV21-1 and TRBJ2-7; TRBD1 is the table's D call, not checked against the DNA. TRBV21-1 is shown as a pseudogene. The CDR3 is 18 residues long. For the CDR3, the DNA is TGTGCCAGCAACCCCCAATTCGTATGGACAGGTATCTTCCACGAGCAGTACTTC. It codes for CASNPQFVWTGIFHEQYF.

The CDR3 nucleotides are TGTGCCATCAGTGGGACAGCCGACACTGAAGCTTTCTTT. Translated: CAISGTADTEAFF. The chain uses TRBV10-3 and TRBJ1-1; perhaps TRBD1 as D (6 bases). Trimming cost V 4 bases and J 3 bases, with 9 bases left between them. Germline V gene sequence: CDR1 ENHRY, CDR2 SYGVKD. The CDR3 length is 13 residues.

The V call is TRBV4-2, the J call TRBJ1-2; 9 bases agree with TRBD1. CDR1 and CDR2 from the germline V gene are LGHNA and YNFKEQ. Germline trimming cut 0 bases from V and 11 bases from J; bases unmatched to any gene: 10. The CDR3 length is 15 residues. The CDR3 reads CASSQDGGQGQGYTF. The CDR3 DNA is TGTGCCAGCAGCCAAGATGGGGGACAGGGCCAGGGGTACACCTTC.

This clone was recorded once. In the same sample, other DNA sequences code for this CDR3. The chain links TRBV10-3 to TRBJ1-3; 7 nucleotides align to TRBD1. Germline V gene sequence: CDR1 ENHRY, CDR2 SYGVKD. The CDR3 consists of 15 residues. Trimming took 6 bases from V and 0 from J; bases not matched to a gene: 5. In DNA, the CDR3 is TGTGCCATCAGGCAAGGGACAGACTCTGGAAACACCATATATTTT. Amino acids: CAIRQGTDSGNTIYF.

The CDR3 region is CASSADSFANTEAFF. CDR3 nucleotides: TGCGCCAGCAGTGCGGACTCCTTCGCGAACACTGAAGCTTTCTTT. The rearrangement links TRBV10-1 to TRBJ1-1; no firm D call. This CDR3 has 15 residues. Germline loops: CDR1 WNHNN, CDR2 SYGVQD (reference sequence). Trimming took 4 bases from V and 1 from J, leaving 13 bases between them.

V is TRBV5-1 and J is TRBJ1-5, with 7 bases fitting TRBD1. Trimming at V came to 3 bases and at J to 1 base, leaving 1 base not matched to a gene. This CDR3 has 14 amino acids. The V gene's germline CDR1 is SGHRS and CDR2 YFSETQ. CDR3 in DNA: TGCGCCAGCAGCTGGGACAGCAGCAATCAGCCCCAGCATTTT. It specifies CASSWDSSNQPQHF.

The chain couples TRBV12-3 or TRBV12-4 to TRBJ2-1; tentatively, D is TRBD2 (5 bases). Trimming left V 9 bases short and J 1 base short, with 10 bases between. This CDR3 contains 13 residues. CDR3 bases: TGTGCCAGTAATAGAGGGTCCTACAATGAGCAGTTCTTC. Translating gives CASNRGSYNEQFF.

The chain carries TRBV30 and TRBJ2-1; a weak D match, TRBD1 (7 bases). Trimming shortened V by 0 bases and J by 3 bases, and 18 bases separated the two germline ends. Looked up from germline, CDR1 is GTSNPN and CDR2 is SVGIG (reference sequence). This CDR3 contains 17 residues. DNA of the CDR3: TGTGCCTGGAGTGTCCAAAGTCAGGGGGGCAACTACAATGAGCAGTTCTTC. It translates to CAWSVQSQGGNYNEQFF.

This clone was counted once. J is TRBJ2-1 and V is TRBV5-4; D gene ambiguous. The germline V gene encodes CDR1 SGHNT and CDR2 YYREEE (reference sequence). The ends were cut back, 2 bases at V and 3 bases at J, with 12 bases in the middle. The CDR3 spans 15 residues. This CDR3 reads CASSLPRLGYNEQFF. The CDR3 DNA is TGTGCCAGCAGCTTACCGCGACTCGGCTACAATGAGCAGTTCTTC. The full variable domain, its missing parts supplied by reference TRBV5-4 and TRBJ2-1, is ETGVTQSPTHLIKTRGQQVTLRCSSQSGHNTVSWYQQALGQGPQFIFQYYREEENGRGNFPPRFSGLQFPNYSSELNVNALELDDSALYLCASSLPRLGYNEQFFGPGTRLTVL.

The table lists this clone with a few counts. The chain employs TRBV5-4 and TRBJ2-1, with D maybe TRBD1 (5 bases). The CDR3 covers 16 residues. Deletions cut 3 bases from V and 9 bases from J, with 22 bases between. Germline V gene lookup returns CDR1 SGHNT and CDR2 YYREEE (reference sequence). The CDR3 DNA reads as TGTGCCAGCAGCTGGACACGACTCGTCCAAGACAGTGAGCAGTTCTTC. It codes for CASSWTRLVQDSEQFF.